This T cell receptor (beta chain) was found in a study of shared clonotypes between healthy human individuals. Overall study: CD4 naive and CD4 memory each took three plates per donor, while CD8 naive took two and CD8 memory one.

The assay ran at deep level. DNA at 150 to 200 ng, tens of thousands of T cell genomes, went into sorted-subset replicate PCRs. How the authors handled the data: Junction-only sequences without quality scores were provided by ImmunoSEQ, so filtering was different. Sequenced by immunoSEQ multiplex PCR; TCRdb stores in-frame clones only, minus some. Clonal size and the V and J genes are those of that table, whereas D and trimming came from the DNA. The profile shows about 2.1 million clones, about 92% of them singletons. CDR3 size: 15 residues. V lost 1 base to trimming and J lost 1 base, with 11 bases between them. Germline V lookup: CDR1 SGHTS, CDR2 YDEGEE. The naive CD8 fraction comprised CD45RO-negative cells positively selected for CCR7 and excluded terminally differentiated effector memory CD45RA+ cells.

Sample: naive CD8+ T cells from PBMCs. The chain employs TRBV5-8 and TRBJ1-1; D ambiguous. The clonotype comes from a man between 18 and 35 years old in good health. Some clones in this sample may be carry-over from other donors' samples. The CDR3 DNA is TGTGCCAGCAGCTTGCTCCGGGGTTGGAACACTGAAGCTTTCTTT. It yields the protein CASSLLRGWNTEAFF.